This T cell receptor beta chain appears in the sequencing data of a study of graft-versus-host responses after intestinal transplantation. On this clone: Its specificity is unknown.

The data were produced by immunoSEQ multiplex PCR, yet TCRdb's version contains in-frame clones alone and is incomplete. The profile shows some 100,000 clones, about 90% of them singletons. V dropped 7 bases and J dropped 6; count of bases not matched to a gene: 10. This CDR3 is 14 amino acids long. This clonotype was sampled from a human donor who was the organ donor for an intestinal transplant. The sequenced sample was unstimulated CD8+ T cells sorted from spleen or lymph node cells, obtained before transplant. The chain combines TRBV23-1 with TRBJ2-5; 8 bases are shared with TRBD2. TRBV23-1 is an ORF for which the function is uncertain. The CDR3 protein is CASTCGGKEKTQYF. The CDR3 bases are TGCGCCAGCACATGCGGGGGGAAGGAGAAGACCCAGTACTTC.